This TCR beta chain comes out of a study of identical twins. TCRdb redid the calling of the 5' RACE reads with MiXCR, one entry per CDR3 protein. The data contain some 660,000 distinct CDR3 sequences, 8.6% of them singletons. Healthy Caucasians made up all donors. The CDR3 length is 15 residues. Per the germline V gene, CDR1 is DFQATT and CDR2 is SNEGSKA (reference sequence). After removal of 3 bases from V and 5 bases from J, the junction contained 8 bases not matched to a gene. These records were also assigned to another study, of yellow fever vaccine responses in identical twins.

Sequences were obtained from PBMCs. The chain joins TRBV20-1 to TRBJ2-1; 9 nucleotides agree with TRBD2. This TCR was recovered from a woman aged 18-29 years in good health. The CDR3 here is CSARLSGGPDNEQFF. CDR3 DNA sequence: TGCAGTGCTAGGCTGAGCGGGGGGCCCGACAATGAGCAGTTCTTC.